Here is one TCR beta chain with its context. Its antigen is still unknown. Assay used: immunoSEQ multiplex PCR; TCRdb lists only in-frame clones, some missing. Of 250,000 to 300,000 clones listed, more than 75% are singletons. The data were taken from a study of Ad26.COV2.S vaccination and SARS-CoV-2 variants. Background on the study: Intramuscularly, Ad26.COV2.S was given either once or twice, 56 days apart. Study-wide results and limits: Total T cell responses were possibly underestimated by TCR breadth and depth analyses. Substantial response breadth was reportedly seen for spike-specific CD8+ and CD4+ T cells after vaccination.

The sample's treatment: 15 to 20 received Ad26.COV2.S at low or high dose, single or two shots; about 5 received placebo; per-sample allocation not given. Sampling occurred on day 63 after the first vaccine or placebo injection. An adult donor aged 18-55 years was enrolled in Boston. Germline V gene data show CDR1 as LNHNV and CDR2 as YYDKDF (reference sequence). The CDR3 is made up of 13 amino acids. V lost 0 bases to trimming and J lost 6 bases, with 7 bases between them. This clonotype was obtained from a person between 18 and 65 years old who received the Ad26.COV2.S COVID-19 vaccine or a placebo. This rearrangement joins TRBV15 to TRBJ2-3; tentatively, D is TRBD2 (6 bases). This sample comprised peripheral blood, obtained in a trial of Ad26.COV2.S vaccine versus placebo. CDR3 sequence (DNA): TGTGCCACCAGCAGAGATGGGAGGGATACGCAGTATTTT. Translated, it gives CATSRDGRDTQYF.